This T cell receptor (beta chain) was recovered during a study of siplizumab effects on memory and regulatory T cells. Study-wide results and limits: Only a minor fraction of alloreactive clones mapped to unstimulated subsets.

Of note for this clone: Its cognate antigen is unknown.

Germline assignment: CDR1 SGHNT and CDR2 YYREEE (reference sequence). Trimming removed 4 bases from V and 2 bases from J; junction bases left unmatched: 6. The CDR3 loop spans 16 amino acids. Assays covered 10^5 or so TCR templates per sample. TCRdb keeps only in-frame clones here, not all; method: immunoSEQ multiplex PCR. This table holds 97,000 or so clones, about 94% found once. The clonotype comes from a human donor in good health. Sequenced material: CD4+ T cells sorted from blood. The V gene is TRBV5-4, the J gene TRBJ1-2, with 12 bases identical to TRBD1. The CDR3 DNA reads TGTGCCAGCAGCCCCGGGACAGGGGGCCTAAACTATGGCTACACCTTC. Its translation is CASSPGTGGLNYGYTF.